The sample holds a few counts of the clone carrying this T cell receptor beta chain. The antigen is unknown. J was trimmed by 2 bases and V by 5 bases; bases with no gene match: 9. The germline V gene encodes CDR1 SEHNR and CDR2 FQNEAQ (reference sequence). The CDR3 contains 16 residues. These data belong to a study of T cell repertoires in cytomegalovirus infection. Study in general: From public TCR beta signatures came an indication of both CMV infection and matching HLA type. Whole-study results and caveats: Of the TCR beta families, the public ones yielded a cumulative frequency that identified carriers of CMV plus the relevant HLA.

TCRdb called the reads again in MiXCR, with one record for every CDR3 protein. The sample records under 250,000 distinct CDR3 sequences, around 6.4% being singletons. This chain uses TRBV7-9 with TRBJ1-2, with 9 nucleotides matching TRBD1. The TCR originated in a human donor in good health (CMV status not recorded). Some clones in this sample may be carry-over from other donors' samples. The sample consisted of PBMCs. CDR3: CASSLRQGVPNYGYTF. CDR3 nucleotides: TGTGCCAGCAGCCTACGACAGGGGGTACCGAACTATGGCTACACCTTC. The whole variable domain, filled in from reference TRBV7-9 and TRBJ1-2, reads DTGVSQNPRHKITKRGQNVTFRCDPISEHNRLYWYRQTLGQGPEFLTYFQNEAQLEKSRLLSDRFSAERPKGSFSTLEIQRTEQGDSAMYLCASSLRQGVPNYGYTFGSGTRLTVV.